This paragraph covers one TCR beta chain sequence. Its antigen is unidentified. This sample was taken from a study of T cell responses to AZD1222 COVID-19 vaccine. General study results and limits: A rise in Spike-specific TCR breadth and depth followed two AZD1222 doses. Per reports, nearly half of all spike-specific TCRs target regions that are unmutated in variants. Baseline serostatus was positive in only a handful of AZD1222 recipients. Dominant CD4 TCR responses targeted spike regions 160-218 and 743-854.

There are 13 residues in the CDR3. The junction had 4 bases not matched to a gene; V was cut back by 4 bases and J by 5 bases. Germline assignment: CDR1 SGHTA and CDR2 FQGTGA. Produced via immunoSEQ multiplex PCR; TCRdb's table is partial and in-frame only. The sample includes 85,000 or so clones, approximately 86% of them seen just once. This clonotype originated in an adult who received the AZD1222 COVID-19 vaccine. J is TRBJ2-5 and V is TRBV7-3; 7 bases line up with TRBD1. The sequenced sample was peripheral blood, obtained 28 days after the second AZD1222 dose. The CDR3 spells CASSSTGWETQYF. For the CDR3, the DNA is TGTGCCAGCAGCTCGACAGGGTGGGAGACCCAGTACTTC.